This T cell receptor beta chain was captured by sequencing in a study of metastatic and nonmetastatic thyroid tumors. Across the study: Malignant and benign thyroid patients had repertoires compared in peripheral blood and tumor or nodule tissue.

With respect to this clone: Its antigen is not known.

General observations from the study: Benign nodules were reported to have significantly lower TCR beta diversity than malignant thyroid tumors, in blood and tumor.

Germline V CDR1 and CDR2: SEHNR, FQNEAQ (reference sequence). The CDR3 consists of 15 residues. After removal of 4 bases from V and 5 bases from J, the junction contained 10 bases not matched to a gene. Patients were all untreated before their thyroid surgery. Per the original methods: Using the CDR3 differences seen across clinicopathological groups, the authors built a distant-metastasis classifier for papillary thyroid cancer, which was meant to discriminate distant-metastatic patients. Using MiXCR, TCRdb re-called clones from the PCR reads. The V and J calls reflect TCRdb's pipeline rather than the authors' work. This table holds about 20,000 clones, less than 15% found once.

The chain has TRBV7-9 and TRBJ1-2, with 7 bases that match TRBD1. Sequences were obtained from blood. The receptor comes from a male donor with papillary thyroid cancer or a benign thyroid nodule (not recorded which). Some clones in this sample may be carry-over from other donors' samples. The CDR3 region is CASSSLTGNMYGYTF. The DNA of the CDR3 is TGTGCCAGCAGCTCCTTGACAGGGAATATGTATGGCTACACCTTC.